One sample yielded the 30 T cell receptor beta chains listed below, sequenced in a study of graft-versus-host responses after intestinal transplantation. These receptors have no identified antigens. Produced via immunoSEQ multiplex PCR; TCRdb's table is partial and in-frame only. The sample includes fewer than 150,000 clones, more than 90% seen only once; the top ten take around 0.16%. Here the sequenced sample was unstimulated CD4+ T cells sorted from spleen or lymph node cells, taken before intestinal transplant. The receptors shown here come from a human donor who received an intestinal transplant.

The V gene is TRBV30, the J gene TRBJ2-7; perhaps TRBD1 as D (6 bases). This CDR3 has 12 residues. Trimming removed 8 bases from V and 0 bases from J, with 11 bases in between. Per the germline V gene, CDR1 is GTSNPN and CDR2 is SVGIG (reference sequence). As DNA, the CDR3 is TGTGCCCTACGGACAGCCTCCTACGAGCAGTACTTC. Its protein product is CALRTASYEQYF.

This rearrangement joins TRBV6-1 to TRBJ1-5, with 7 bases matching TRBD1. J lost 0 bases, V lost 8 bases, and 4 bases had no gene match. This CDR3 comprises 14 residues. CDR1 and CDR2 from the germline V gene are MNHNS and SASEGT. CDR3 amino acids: CASQQGSSNQPQHF. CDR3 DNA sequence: TGTGCCAGCCAACAGGGGAGTAGCAATCAGCCCCAGCATTTT.

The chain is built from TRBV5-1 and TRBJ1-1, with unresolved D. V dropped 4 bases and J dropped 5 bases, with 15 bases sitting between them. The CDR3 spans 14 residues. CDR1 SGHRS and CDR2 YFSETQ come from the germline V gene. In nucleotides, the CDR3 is TGCGCCAGCAGCATGGACCGAGACGAGACTGAAGCTTTCTTT. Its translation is CASSMDRDETEAFF.

In DNA, the CDR3 is TGTGCCAGCAGCTTGCCTGGTACTGGCAGGGACACTGAAGCTTTCTTT. Translated, it gives CASSLPGTGRDTEAFF. The rearrangement joins TRBV5-6 to TRBJ1-1, with a tentative D call TRBD1 (5 bases). This CDR3 contains 16 residues. Germline V gene lookup returns CDR1 SGHDT and CDR2 YYEEEE. V gave up 1 base and J gave up 3 bases, with 16 bases separating them.

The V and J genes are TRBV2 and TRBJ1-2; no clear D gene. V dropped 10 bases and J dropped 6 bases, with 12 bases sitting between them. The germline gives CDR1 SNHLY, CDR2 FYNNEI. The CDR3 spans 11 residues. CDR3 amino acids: CANGWVDGYTF. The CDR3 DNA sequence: TGTGCCAACGGGTGGGTGGATGGCTACACCTTC.

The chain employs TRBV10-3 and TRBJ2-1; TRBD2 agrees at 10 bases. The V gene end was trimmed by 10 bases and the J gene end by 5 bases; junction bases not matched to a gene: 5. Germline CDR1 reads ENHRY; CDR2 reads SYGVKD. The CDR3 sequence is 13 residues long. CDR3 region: CATGGTSDNEQFF. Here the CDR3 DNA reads TGTGCCACCGGGGGGACTAGCGACAATGAGCAGTTCTTC.

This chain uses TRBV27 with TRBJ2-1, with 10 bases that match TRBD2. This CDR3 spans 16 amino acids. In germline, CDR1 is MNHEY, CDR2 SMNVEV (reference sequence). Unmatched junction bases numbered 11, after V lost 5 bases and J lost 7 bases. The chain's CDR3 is CASSLRSGGAENEQFF. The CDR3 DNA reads TGTGCCAGCAGTCTTCGAAGCGGGGGGGCCGAGAATGAGCAGTTCTTC.

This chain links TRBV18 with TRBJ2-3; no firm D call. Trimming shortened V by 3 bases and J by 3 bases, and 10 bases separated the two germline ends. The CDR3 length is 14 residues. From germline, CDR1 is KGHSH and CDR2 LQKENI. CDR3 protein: CASSPAPLTDTQYF. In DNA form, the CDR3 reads TGTGCCAGCTCACCTGCTCCCCTAACAGATACGCAGTATTTT.

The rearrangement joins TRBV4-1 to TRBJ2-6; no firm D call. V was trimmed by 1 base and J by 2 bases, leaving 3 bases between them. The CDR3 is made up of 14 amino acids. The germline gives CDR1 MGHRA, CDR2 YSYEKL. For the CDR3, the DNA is TGCGCCAGCAGCCAAGCCCCTGGGGCCAACGTCCTGACTTTC. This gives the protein CASSQAPGANVLTF.

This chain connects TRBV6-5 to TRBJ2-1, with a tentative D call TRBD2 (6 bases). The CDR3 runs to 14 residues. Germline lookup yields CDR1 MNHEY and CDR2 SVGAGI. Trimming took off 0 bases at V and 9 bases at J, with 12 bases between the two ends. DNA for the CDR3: TGTGCCAGCAGTTACTCGATGCAGGGAGGTGAGCAGTTCTTC. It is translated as CASSYSMQGGEQFF.

The CDR3 loop reads CSARTGGGYTF. Written as DNA, the CDR3 is TGCAGTGCTAGAACGGGGGGTGGCTACACCTTC. The chain joins TRBV20-1 to TRBJ1-2, with D possibly matching TRBD1 (5 bases). With 2 bases removed from V and 7 bases from J, the gap between germline ends came to 8 bases. The germline gives CDR1 DFQATT, CDR2 SNEGSKA (reference sequence). CDR3 length equals 11 residues.

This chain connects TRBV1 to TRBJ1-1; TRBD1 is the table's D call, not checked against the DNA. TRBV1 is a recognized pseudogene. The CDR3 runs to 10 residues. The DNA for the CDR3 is TGCACCAGCAATACAGGGGTCGCTTTCTTT. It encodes CTSNTGVAFF.

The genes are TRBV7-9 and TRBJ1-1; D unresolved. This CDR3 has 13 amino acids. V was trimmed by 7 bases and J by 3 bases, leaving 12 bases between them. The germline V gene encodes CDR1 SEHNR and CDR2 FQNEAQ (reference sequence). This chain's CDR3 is CASTPVGYTEAFF. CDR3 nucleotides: TGTGCCAGCACCCCGGTGGGGTACACTGAAGCTTTCTTT.

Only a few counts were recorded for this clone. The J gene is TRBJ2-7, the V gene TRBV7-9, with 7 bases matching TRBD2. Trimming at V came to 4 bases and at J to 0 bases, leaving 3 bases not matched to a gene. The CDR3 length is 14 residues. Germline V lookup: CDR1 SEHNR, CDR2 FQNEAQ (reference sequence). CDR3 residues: CASSYIAGSYEQYF. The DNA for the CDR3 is TGTGCCAGCAGCTACATAGCGGGCTCCTACGAGCAGTACTTC.

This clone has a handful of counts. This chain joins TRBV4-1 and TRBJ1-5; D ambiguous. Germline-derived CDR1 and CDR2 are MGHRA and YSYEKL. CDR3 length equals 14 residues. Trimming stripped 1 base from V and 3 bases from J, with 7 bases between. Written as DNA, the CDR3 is TGCGCCAGCAGCCAAGGAAACCCCAATCAGCCCCAGCATTTT. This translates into CASSQGNPNQPQHF.

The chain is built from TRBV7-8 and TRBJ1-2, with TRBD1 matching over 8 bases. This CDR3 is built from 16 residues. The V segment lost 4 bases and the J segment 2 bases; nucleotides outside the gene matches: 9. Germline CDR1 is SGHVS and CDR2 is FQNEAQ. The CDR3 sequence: CASSSPPGQDNYGYTF. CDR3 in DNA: TGTGCCAGCAGCTCACCCCCGGGACAGGACAACTATGGCTACACCTTC.

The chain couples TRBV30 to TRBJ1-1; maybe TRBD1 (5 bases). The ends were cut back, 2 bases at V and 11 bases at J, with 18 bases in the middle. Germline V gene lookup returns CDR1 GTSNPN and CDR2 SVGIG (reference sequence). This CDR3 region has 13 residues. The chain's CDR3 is CAWSRDAVPLAFF. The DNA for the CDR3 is TGTGCCTGGAGTCGGGACGCCGTTCCTTTGGCTTTCTTT.

CDR3 DNA: TGTGCCAGCAGCTCGGGTAGACAACTCACAGATACGCAGTATTTT. It encodes CASSSGRQLTDTQYF. V gene TRBV7-9 combines with J gene TRBJ2-3, with unresolved D. The germline V gene has CDR1 SEHNR and CDR2 FQNEAQ (reference sequence). Trimming took 4 bases from V and 2 from J, leaving 13 bases between them. The CDR3 consists of 15 residues.

This CDR3 is CASSPWAPGVEQYF. The CDR3 nucleotides read TGTGCCAGTAGCCCCTGGGCCCCGGGGGTCGAGCAGTACTTC. V usage is TRBV19 and J usage is TRBJ2-7, with a possible D match to TRBD2 (6 bases). The CDR3 is made up of 14 amino acids. The V end was cut by 6 bases, the J end by 6 bases, with 18 bases between. Germline CDR1 reads LNHDA; CDR2 reads SQIVND (reference sequence). Full variable domain (remainder filled in from reference TRBV19 and TRBJ2-7): DGGITQSPKYLFRKEGQNVTLSCEQNLNHDAMYWYRQDPGQGLRLIYYSQIVNDFQKGDIAEGYSVSREKKESFPLTVTSAQKNPTAFYLCASSPWAPGVEQYFGPGTRLTVT.

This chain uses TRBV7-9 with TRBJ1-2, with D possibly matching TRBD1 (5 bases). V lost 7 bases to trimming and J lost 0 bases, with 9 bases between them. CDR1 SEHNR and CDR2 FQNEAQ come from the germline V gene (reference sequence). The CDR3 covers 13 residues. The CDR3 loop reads CASKGNANYGYTF. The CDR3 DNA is TGTGCCAGCAAGGGGAATGCTAACTATGGCTACACCTTC.

The CDR3 bases are TGTGCCAGCAGCTTGGTCGGTAATTCACCCCTCCACTTT. Translated: CASSLVGNSPLHF. This chain uses TRBV5-6 with TRBJ1-6; D not resolved. In germline, CDR1 is SGHDT, CDR2 YYEEEE. This CDR3 region has 13 residues. V was pared by 0 bases and J by 6 bases, with 4 bases between.

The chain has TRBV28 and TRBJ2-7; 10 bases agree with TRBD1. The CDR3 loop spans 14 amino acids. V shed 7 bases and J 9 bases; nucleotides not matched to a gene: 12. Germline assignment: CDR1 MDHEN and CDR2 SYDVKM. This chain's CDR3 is CASKNSRDRGSQYF. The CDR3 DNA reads TGTGCCAGCAAAAACTCCCGGGACAGGGGTTCGCAGTACTTC. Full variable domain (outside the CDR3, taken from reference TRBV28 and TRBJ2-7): DVKVTQSSRYLVKRTGEKVFLECVQDMDHENMFWYRQDPGLGLRLIYFSYDVKMKEKGDIPEGYSVSREKKERFSLILESASTNQTSMYLCASKNSRDRGSQYFGPGTRLTVT.

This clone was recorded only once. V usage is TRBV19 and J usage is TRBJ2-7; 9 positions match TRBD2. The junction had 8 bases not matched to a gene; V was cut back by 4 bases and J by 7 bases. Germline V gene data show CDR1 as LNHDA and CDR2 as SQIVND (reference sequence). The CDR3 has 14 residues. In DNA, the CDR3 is TGTGCCAGTAGTACCCTAGCGGGACCGAAAGAGCAGTACTTC. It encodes CASSTLAGPKEQYF.

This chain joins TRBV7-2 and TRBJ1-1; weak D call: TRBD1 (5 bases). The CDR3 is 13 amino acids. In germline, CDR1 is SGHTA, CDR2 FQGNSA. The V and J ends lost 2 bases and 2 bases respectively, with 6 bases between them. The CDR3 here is CASSLRGNTEAFF. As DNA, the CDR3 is TGTGCCAGCAGCTTAAGGGGTAACACTGAAGCTTTCTTT.

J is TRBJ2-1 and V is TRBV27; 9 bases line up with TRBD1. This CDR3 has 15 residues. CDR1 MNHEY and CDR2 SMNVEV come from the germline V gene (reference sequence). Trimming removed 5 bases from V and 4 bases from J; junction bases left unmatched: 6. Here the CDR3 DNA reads TGTGCCAGCAGTGGACAGGGGCCTCTATACAATGAGCAGTTCTTC. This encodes CASSGQGPLYNEQFF.

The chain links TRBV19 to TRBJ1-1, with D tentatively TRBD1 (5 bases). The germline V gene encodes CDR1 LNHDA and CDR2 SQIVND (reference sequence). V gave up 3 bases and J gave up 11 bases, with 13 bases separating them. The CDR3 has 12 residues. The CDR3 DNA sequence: TGTGCCAGTAGTATTTCCGGACAAAGGGCTTTCTTT. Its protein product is CASSISGQRAFF. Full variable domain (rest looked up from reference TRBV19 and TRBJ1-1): DGGITQSPKYLFRKEGQNVTLSCEQNLNHDAMYWYRQDPGQGLRLIYYSQIVNDFQKGDIAEGYSVSREKKESFPLTVTSAQKNPTAFYLCASSISGQRAFFGQGTRLTVV.

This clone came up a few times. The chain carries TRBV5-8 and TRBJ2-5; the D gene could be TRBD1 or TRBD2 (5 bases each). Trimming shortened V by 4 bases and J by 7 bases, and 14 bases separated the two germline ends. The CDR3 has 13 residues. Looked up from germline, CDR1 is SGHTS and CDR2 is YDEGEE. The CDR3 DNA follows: TGTGCCAGCAGCCCGGGACGTACCAGGACCCAGTACTTC. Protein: CASSPGRTRTQYF.

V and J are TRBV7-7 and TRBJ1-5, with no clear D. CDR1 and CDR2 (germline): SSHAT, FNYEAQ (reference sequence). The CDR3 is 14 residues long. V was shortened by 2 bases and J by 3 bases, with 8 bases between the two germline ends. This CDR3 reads CASSLCSLNQPQHF. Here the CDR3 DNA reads TGTGCCAGCAGCTTATGCTCTCTCAATCAGCCCCAGCATTTT.

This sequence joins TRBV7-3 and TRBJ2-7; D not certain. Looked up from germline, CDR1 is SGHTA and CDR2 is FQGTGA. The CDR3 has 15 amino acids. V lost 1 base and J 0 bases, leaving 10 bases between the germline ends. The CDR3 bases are TGTGCCAGCAGCTTAATTGCAGGTTTCTCCTACGAGCAGTACTTC. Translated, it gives CASSLIAGFSYEQYF.

This CDR3 reads CASSYRDNYGYTF. CDR3 bases: TGTGCCAGCAGTTACAGGGACAACTATGGCTACACCTTC. This chain joins TRBV6-5 and TRBJ1-2, with a tentative D call TRBD1 (5 bases). The V end lost 2 bases, the J end lost 2 bases, and 6 bases lay between the germline ends. The V gene's germline CDR1 is MNHEY and CDR2 SVGAGI. The CDR3 consists of 13 residues.